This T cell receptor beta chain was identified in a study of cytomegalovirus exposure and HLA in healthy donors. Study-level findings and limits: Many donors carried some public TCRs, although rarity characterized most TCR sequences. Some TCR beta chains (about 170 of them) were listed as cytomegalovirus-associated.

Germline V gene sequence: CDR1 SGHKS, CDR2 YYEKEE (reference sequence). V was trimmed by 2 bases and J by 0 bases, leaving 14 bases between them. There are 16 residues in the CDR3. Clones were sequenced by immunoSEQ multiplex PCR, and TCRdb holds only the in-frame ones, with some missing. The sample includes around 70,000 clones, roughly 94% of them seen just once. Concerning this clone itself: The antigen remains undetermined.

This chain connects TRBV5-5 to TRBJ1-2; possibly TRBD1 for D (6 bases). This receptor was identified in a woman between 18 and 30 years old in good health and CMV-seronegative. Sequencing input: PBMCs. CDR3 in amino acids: CASSFFSRGPNYGYTF. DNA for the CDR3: TGTGCCAGCAGCTTCTTTTCCAGGGGCCCTAACTATGGCTACACCTTC.